This T cell receptor (beta chain) derives from a study of beta chain features in type 1 diabetes. Expressed TCRB transcripts were sequenced because the isolated RNA had all been reverse transcribed beforehand. Each sample of naive, central memory or regulatory T cells had, on average, about 3.57 million reads. Assay used: immunoSEQ multiplex PCR; TCRdb lists only in-frame clones, some missing. The sample shows approximately 600,000 clones, around an eighth of them seen only once. Sorted populations all had greater than 95% purity. Whole-study findings and limits: Sequencing from cDNA could over-represent high-TCR-expressing cells. A moderate, significant TCRB CDR3 shortening appeared in type 1 diabetes across four CD4+ subsets. Naive, central memory and Treg TCRB repertoires seemed to resemble each other more closely in patients than they did in healthy donors.

In its sample, this clone was seen a few times. As yet, its antigen is unknown. At the DNA level, this CDR3 is encoded by other sequences in the same sample as well. The germline CDR1 and CDR2 sequences are LGHNA and YSLEER. V lost 2 bases, J lost 4 bases, and 5 bases lay in between. The CDR3 extends over 12 amino acids. This chain links TRBV4-3 with TRBJ1-2; D gene unclear. The sequence derives from a man between 25 and 39 years old with type 1 diabetes. Sequenced sample: naive CD4+ T cells from blood. This CDR3 reads CASSQSGYGYTF. The CDR3 nucleotides are TGCGCCAGCAGCCAATCCGGCTATGGCTACACCTTC.